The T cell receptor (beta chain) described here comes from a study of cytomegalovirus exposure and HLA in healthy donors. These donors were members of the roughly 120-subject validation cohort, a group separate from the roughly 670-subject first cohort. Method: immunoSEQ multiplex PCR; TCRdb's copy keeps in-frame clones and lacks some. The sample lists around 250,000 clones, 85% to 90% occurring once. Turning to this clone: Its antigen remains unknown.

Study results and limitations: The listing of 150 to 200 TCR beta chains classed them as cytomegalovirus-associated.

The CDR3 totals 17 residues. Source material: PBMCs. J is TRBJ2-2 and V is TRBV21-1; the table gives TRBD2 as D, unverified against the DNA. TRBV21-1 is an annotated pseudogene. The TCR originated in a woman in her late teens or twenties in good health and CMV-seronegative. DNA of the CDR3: TGTGCCAGCAGCAAAGAGGGTAGCGGGGGGTGGACCGGGGAGCTGTTTTTT. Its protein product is CASSKEGSGGWTGELFF.